This T cell receptor beta chain originates from a study of post-analysis software for immune sequencing data. Study results and limitations: Compared against controls, patients with multiple sclerosis displayed significantly lower normalized Chao1 diversity. About 5 TRBV segments (TRBV5-6, TRBV5-1 and TRBV20-1 among them) occurred more frequently in patients than in controls.

This CDR3 is built from 17 residues. Looked up from germline, CDR1 is SGHRS and CDR2 is YFSETQ. The V end was cut by 2 bases, the J end by 0 bases, with 16 bases between. TCR beta cDNA libraries had unique molecular identifiers. From the PCR reads, TCRdb called clonotypes with MiXCR, one entry per CDR3 protein. Here the sample spans some 890,000 distinct CDR3 sequences, roughly 50% being singletons. As regards this clonotype: The antigen remains unidentified.

The receptor's source is a girl aged 10 to 17 with multiple sclerosis. This chain uses TRBV5-1 with TRBJ2-3; D is unresolved. Sequenced input: blood. CDR3 loop: CASSFKGRQTSTDTQYF. CDR3 DNA sequence: TGCGCCAGCAGCTTCAAAGGACGGCAGACTAGCACAGATACGCAGTATTTT.